This paragraph covers one T cell receptor (beta chain) sequence. This clone appeared once. Its antigen is currently not known. The input lacks base qualities; no much larger clone sits a single base away. The data originate from a study of blood T cell repertoires in COVID-19 (dated by TCRdb to the early 2020s). A note on the overall study: Collaborator samples came from the United States, Italy and Spain and covered acute and convalescent phases of COVID-19. The dataset comprised deeply sampled blood TCRbeta repertoires from subjects exposed to, actively infected with, or recovered from COVID-19. A freely available public database, intended as a resource for researchers studying the immune response to SARS-CoV-2, is where the repertoires were released. The material from the prospective study consisted of cDNA or gDNA derived from T cells, B-cell-depleted T cells, or PBMCs. Samples came from the ongoing ImmuneRACE study (first 160 participants) plus 1,254 subjects from 6 global collaborators. HLA class I and class II types, where available, came from metadata supplied by the sample provider rather than from assay-based typing. Nearly every sample came with metadata listing a de-identified subject ID, COVID-19 status, age in years and sex. The paper as a whole reports these results and caveats: Clinical and demographic metadata were provided uncurated, with the amount varying by source and participant.

Each collaborating institution followed its own protocols to collect whole blood in K2EDTA tubes. Collaborator samples were shipped for TCRbeta analysis as frozen whole blood, isolated PBMCs, or DNA extracted from either sample type. TCRbeta CDR3 regions were amplified from genomic DNA by means of the immunoSEQ Assay, a bias-controlled multiplex PCR. As for how the authors treated the data: The number of nucleated cells in each sample was estimated by amplification of reference gene primers within the assay. Sequence reads were collapsed and filtered to measure the absolute abundance of every unique TCRbeta CDR3 rearrangement. For each sample, productive Simpson clonality was calculated as the square root of Simpson's diversity index across productive rearrangements. The table was pulled from immuneACCESS by TCRdb, which kept in-frame rearrangements only. Such tables lose some clones; where checked, under half of the loss comes from unresolved V genes, and the rest has no known cause. The V and J calls and clone size come from that table; D and trimming were worked out from the DNA. The sample records 76,000 or so clones, over 70% of which are singletons. The ten largest clones take up roughly 10% of the sample.

The CDR3 has 13 amino acids, counting the end cysteine and phenylalanine. The kept DNA is CDR3 alone, 39 bases in frame from the first base. CDR1 is given as MDHEN and CDR2 as SYDVKM, both from the germline V gene. V is pruned by 7 bases and J by 7 bases, leaving 7 bases of the junction without a gene match. The sample taken for sequencing was peripheral blood. This TCR came from a man aged 45-65 years with acute or convalescent COVID-19. The sequence is built from TRBV28 and TRBJ1-5; 7 bases in the middle match TRBD1. The DNA sequence is given as TGTGCCAGCACTGACAGGGAGAGGCAGCCCCAGCATTTT. It specifies CASTDRERQPQHF.